The 21 T cell receptor beta chains presented below share a single source sample, sequenced in a study of T cells in tumors after PD-1 blockade. Produced via immunoSEQ multiplex PCR; TCRdb's table is partial and in-frame only. The data contain approximately 47,000 clones, over 70% of them singletons. Sequences were derived from PBMCs, sampled before anti-PD-1 treatment. Receptors originate from a human donor with basal cell carcinoma.

This sequence joins TRBV5-1 and TRBJ2-3, with D perhaps given as TRBD1 or TRBD2 (5 bases each). The CDR3 runs 16 residues. Trimming removed 7 bases at V and 5 bases at J, with 23 bases between. CDR1 and CDR2 (germline): SGHRS, YFSETQ. This chain's CDR3 is CASDYGRGPREDTQYF. In nucleotides, the CDR3 is TGCGCCAGCGACTACGGACGGGGACCCCGGGAAGATACGCAGTATTTT.

The genes are TRBV6-5 and TRBJ2-7; D assignment may be TRBD1 or TRBD2 (5 bases each). This CDR3 spans 14 amino acids. The ends were cut back, 0 bases at V and 6 bases at J, with 12 bases in the middle. CDR1 MNHEY and CDR2 SVGAGI come from the germline V gene. CDR3 nucleotide sequence: TGTGCCAGCAGTTACTCGAGTAGAGGGGCCGAGCAGTACTTC. Amino acids: CASSYSSRGAEQYF.

This clone was picked up a small number of times. The CDR3 DNA reads as TGTGCCAGCAGTTTAAGGGAGGGAAATTCACCCCTCCACTTT. Encoded protein: CASSLREGNSPLHF. The gene calls are TRBV27 and TRBJ1-6; the D is unclear. CDR3 size: 14 residues. In germline, CDR1 is MNHEY, CDR2 SMNVEV (reference sequence). The germline V and J ends were trimmed by 2 bases and 7 bases, with 9 bases remaining between them.

The genes are TRBV7-9 and TRBJ2-1; D assignment may be TRBD1 or TRBD2 (5 bases each). CDR3 size: 14 residues. Trimming stripped 5 bases from V and 4 bases from J, with 12 bases between. From germline, CDR1 is SEHNR and CDR2 FQNEAQ (reference sequence). Here the CDR3 DNA reads TGTGCCAGCAGCCCCCGGGACCGGTACAATGAGCAGTTCTTC. This gives the protein CASSPRDRYNEQFF.

Only a few counts were recorded for this clone. This sequence joins TRBV3-1 (or the pseudogene TRBV3-2) and TRBJ2-1, with D hard to call. The CDR3 runs to 15 residues. Germline-derived CDR1 and CDR2 are LGHDT and YNNKEL (reference sequence). Trimming stripped 4 bases from V and 7 bases from J, with 17 bases between. DNA for the CDR3: TGTGCCAGCAGCCCCCCTAGGTCTTACGAAAATGAGCAGTTCTTC. Protein sequence: CASSPPRSYENEQFF.

V and J are TRBV4-1 and TRBJ1-5; no clear D. This CDR3 region has 13 residues. Germline V lookup: CDR1 MGHRA, CDR2 YSYEKL. Trimming removed 1 base at V and 7 bases at J, with 8 bases between. The DNA for the CDR3 is TGCGCCAGCAGCCAAGTTGCAGGACAGCCCCAGCATTTT. This codes for CASSQVAGQPQHF.

J is TRBJ2-5 and V is TRBV7-6, with no clear D. In germline, CDR1 is SGHVS, CDR2 FNYEAQ. This CDR3 has 14 amino acids. V lost 5 bases and J 11 bases, leaving 21 bases between the germline ends. This chain's CDR3 is CASSPNVPWGKQYF. CDR3 sequence (DNA): TGTGCCAGCAGCCCGAACGTACCCTGGGGAAAGCAGTACTTC. Full variable domain (rest looked up from reference TRBV7-6 and TRBJ2-5): GAGVSQSPRYKVTKRGQDVALRCDPISGHVSLYWYRQALGQGPEFLTYFNYEAQQDKSGLPNDRFSAERPEGSISTLTIQRTEQRDSAMYRCASSPNVPWGKQYFGPGTRLLVL.

V gene TRBV2 combines with J gene TRBJ1-1, with D perhaps matching TRBD1 (5 bases). The CDR3 has 14 residues. Germline-derived CDR1 and CDR2 are SNHLY and FYNNEI. The ends were cut back, 5 bases at V and 1 base at J, with 11 bases in the middle. CDR3 sequence: CASSTGGSNTEAFF. CDR3 in DNA: TGTGCCAGCAGTACAGGCGGGTCGAACACTGAAGCTTTCTTT.

The chain combines TRBV7-9 with TRBJ1-1; D is unclear. CDR3 length equals 13 residues. The germline gives CDR1 SEHNR, CDR2 FQNEAQ (reference sequence). Between the trimmed V and J ends, which lost 2 bases and 1 base, there was a span of 5 bases. The CDR3 DNA reads TGTGCCAGCAGCTTAAGTCAGAACACTGAAGCTTTCTTT. Translation gives CASSLSQNTEAFF. Based on the CDR3 plus reference TRBV7-9 and TRBJ1-1, the full variable domain is DTGVSQNPRHKITKRGQNVTFRCDPISEHNRLYWYRQTLGQGPEFLTYFQNEAQLEKSRLLSDRFSAERPKGSFSTLEIQRTEQGDSAMYLCASSLSQNTEAFFGQGTRLTVV.

The chain joins TRBV19 to TRBJ1-2, with D tentatively TRBD1 (5 bases). Trimming cost V 6 bases and J 1 base, with 12 bases left between them. This CDR3 region has 14 residues. The germline gives CDR1 LNHDA, CDR2 SQIVND (reference sequence). The CDR3 bases are TGTGCCAGTAGGGGGGAGGGCGTTAACTATGGCTACACCTTC. Translated: CASRGEGVNYGYTF.

V usage is TRBV7-8 and J usage is TRBJ2-1; 7 nucleotides line up with TRBD1. The V gene end was trimmed by 3 bases and the J gene end by 9 bases; junction bases not matched to a gene: 2. Germline loops: CDR1 SGHVS, CDR2 FQNEAQ. The CDR3 spans 12 residues. The CDR3 DNA sequence: TGTGCCAGCAGCTTGGACAGGTCTGAGCAGTTCTTC. This codes for CASSLDRSEQFF.

The chain carries TRBV21-1 and TRBJ1-1; TRBD1 was called by the table and not checked on the DNA. TRBV21-1 is noted as a pseudogene. The CDR3 is made up of 14 amino acids. The CDR3 sequence is CASSKKGLNTEAFF. CDR3 in DNA: TGTGCCAGCAGCAAAAAGGGGTTGAACACTGAAGCTTTCTTT.

The V and J genes are TRBV28 and TRBJ2-1, with D perhaps matching TRBD1 or TRBD2 (7 bases each). With 5 bases removed from V and 7 bases from J, the gap between germline ends came to 15 bases. CDR3 length: 14 residues. From germline, CDR1 is MDHEN and CDR2 SYDVKM. CDR3 region: CASSTYRGLNEQFF. CDR3 nucleotide sequence: TGTGCCAGCAGTACATACAGGGGACTAAATGAGCAGTTCTTC.

This chain uses TRBV6-1 with TRBJ2-2; 8 bases fit TRBD1. The CDR3 is 16 residues long. After removal of 1 base from V and 4 bases from J, the junction contained 5 bases not matched to a gene. Looked up from germline, CDR1 is MNHNS and CDR2 is SASEGT. CDR3 DNA: TGTGCCAGCAGTGAAGGGACAGGGAGAGTCACCGGGGAGCTGTTTTTT. It is translated as CASSEGTGRVTGELFF.

The CDR3 DNA reads as TGTGCCAGCAGTGAAGGAGGGGGGACAGATACGCAGTATTTT. Protein product: CASSEGGGTDTQYF. The chain carries TRBV6-4 and TRBJ2-3; the D gene could be TRBD1 or TRBD2 (6 bases each). In germline, CDR1 is MRHNA, CDR2 SNTAGT. The CDR3 has 14 amino acids. Trimming took off 3 bases at V and 3 bases at J, with 10 bases between the two ends.

The rearrangement joins TRBV10-2 to TRBJ1-1, with no clear D. The CDR3 has 13 residues. Germline V gives CDR1 WSHSY, CDR2 SAAADI. Trimming cost V 2 bases and J 4 bases, with 8 bases left between them. CDR3 nucleotides: TGCGCCAGCAGTGAGAGGGCGGTCACTGAAGCTTTCTTT. This codes for CASSERAVTEAFF.

This rearrangement joins TRBV6-1 to TRBJ2-7, with TRBD1 matching 8 bases. The CDR3 has 16 residues. The ends lost 1 base at V and 5 bases at J; junction bases unmatched: 10. The germline CDR1 and CDR2 sequences are MNHNS and SASEGT. Written as DNA, the CDR3 is TGTGCCAGCAGTGAAGATCCGACAGGGGCTTACCACGAGCAGTACTTC. This codes for CASSEDPTGAYHEQYF.

The V gene is TRBV28, the J gene TRBJ1-2; no definite D call. The CDR3 extends over 13 amino acids. Germline lookup yields CDR1 MDHEN and CDR2 SYDVKM. Trimming shortened V by 4 bases and J by 2 bases, and 8 bases separated the two germline ends. The CDR3 loop is CASSWAQNYGYTF. The CDR3 nucleotides read TGTGCCAGCAGTTGGGCACAGAACTATGGCTACACCTTC.

This chain connects TRBV6-5 to TRBJ1-1; no clear D gene. Trimming removed 0 bases at V and 1 base at J, with 3 bases between. In germline, CDR1 is MNHEY, CDR2 SVGAGI. The CDR3 has 13 amino acids. CDR3 sequence reads: CASSYSTNTEAFF. The CDR3, as DNA: TGTGCCAGCAGTTACTCAACGAACACTGAAGCTTTCTTT.

This clone was observed a single time. J is TRBJ2-3 and V is TRBV10-3; 11 bases fit TRBD2. V shed 2 bases, J shed 7 bases, and the junction held 8 bases outside the gene matches. The CDR3 is 16 amino acids. CDR1 and CDR2 from the germline V gene are ENHRY and SYGVKD. CDR3 DNA sequence: TGTGCCATCAGTGAGCAGGTAGCGGGGGGGATGAATACGCAGTATTTT. Amino acid sequence: CAISEQVAGGMNTQYF.

The rearrangement joins TRBV15 to TRBJ1-1; D unresolved. The CDR3 is 13 residues long. V gave up 3 bases and J gave up 5 bases, with 10 bases separating them. Germline lookup yields CDR1 LNHNV and CDR2 YYDKDF (reference sequence). The CDR3 nucleotides are TGTGCCACCAGCAGTACTGGTTGGACTGAAGCTTTCTTT. Amino acids: CATSSTGWTEAFF.